The T cell receptor beta chain under discussion was sequenced for a study of OX40 agonist ivuxolimab in advanced cancers. On this clone: The junction departs from the called germline gene at one end, perhaps through a read error.

Data came from immunoSEQ multiplex PCR; TCRdb stores just in-frame clones and leaves some out. The sample consists of roughly 59,000 clones, 88% of them appearing once. The germline gives CDR1 SQVTM, CDR2 ANQGSEA. This CDR3 has 12 amino acids. The receptor's source is an adult with an advanced solid tumor such as melanoma, head and neck, liver or kidney cancer. The source was CD4+ or CD8+ T cells sorted from blood, collected in a trial of the OX40 agonist ivuxolimab. The chain uses TRBV29-1 and TRBJ1-1, with TRBD1 identical over 7 bases. The CDR3 sequence: CTVWDSYAEAFF. For the CDR3, the DNA is TGCACCGTTTGGGACAGCTACGCCGAAGCTTTCTTT.